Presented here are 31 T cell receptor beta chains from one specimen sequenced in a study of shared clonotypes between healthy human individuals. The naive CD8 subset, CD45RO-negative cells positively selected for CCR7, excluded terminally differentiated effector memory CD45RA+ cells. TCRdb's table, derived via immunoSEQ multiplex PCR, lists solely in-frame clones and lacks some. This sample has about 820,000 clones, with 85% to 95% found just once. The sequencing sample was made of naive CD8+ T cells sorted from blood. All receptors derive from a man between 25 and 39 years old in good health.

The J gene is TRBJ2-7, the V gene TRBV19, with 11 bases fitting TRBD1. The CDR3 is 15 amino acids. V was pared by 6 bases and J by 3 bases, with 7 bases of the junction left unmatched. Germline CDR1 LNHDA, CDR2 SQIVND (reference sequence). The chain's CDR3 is CASSPYGTGGYEQYF. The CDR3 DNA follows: TGTGCCAGTAGCCCGTACGGGACAGGGGGCTACGAGCAGTACTTC.

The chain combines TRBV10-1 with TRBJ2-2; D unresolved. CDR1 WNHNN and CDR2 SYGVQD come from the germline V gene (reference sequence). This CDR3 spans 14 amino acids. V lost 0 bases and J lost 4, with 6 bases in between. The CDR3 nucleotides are TGCGCCAGCAGTGAGTCTATAGGCACCGGGGAGCTGTTTTTT. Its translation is CASSESIGTGELFF.

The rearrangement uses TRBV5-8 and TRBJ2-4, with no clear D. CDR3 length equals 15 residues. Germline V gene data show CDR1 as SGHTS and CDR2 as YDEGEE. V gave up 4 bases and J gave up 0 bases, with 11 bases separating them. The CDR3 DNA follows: TGTGCCAGCAGCCCCAGGTCATTAGCCAAAAACATTCAGTACTTC. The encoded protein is CASSPRSLAKNIQYF.

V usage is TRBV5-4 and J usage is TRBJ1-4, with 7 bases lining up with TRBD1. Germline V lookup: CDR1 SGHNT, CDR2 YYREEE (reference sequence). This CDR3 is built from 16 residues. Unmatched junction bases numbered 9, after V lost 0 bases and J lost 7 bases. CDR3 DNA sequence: TGTGCCAGCAGCTTGGAGGGTACAGGGGTTGGTGAAAAACTGTTTTTT. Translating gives CASSLEGTGVGEKLFF.

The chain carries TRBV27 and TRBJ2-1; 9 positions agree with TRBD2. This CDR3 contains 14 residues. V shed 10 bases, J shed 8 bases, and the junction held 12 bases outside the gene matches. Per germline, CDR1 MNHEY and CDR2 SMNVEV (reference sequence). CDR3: CATGRRTSVDEQFF. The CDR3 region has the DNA TGTGCCACCGGCCGCCGGACTAGCGTCGATGAGCAGTTCTTC.

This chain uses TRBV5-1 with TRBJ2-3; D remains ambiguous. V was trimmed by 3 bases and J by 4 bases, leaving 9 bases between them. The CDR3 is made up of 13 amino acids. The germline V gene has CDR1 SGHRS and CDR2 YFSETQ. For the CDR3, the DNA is TGCGCCAGCAGCTCGAGTGGGTCAGATACGCAGTATTTT. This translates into CASSSSGSDTQYF.

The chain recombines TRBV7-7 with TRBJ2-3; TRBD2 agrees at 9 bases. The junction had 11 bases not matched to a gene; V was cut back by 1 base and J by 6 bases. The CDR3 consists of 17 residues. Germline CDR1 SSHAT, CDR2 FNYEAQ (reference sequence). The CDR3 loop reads CASSLGVMSSGMDTQYF. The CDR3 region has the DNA TGTGCCAGCAGCTTAGGGGTCATGTCTAGCGGGATGGATACGCAGTATTTT.

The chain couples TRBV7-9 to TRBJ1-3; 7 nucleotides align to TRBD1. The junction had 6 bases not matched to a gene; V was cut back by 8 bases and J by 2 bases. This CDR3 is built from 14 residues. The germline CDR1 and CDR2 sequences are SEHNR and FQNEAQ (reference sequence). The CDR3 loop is CASQGGETGNTIYF. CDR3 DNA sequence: TGTGCCAGCCAGGGGGGCGAAACTGGAAACACCATATATTTT.

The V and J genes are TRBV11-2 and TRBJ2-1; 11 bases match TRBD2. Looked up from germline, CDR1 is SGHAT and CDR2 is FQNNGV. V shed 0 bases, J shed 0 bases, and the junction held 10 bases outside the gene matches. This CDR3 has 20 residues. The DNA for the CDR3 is TGTGCCAGCAGCTTAGATGGGTGGACTAGCGGGCCCAGCTCCTACAATGAGCAGTTCTTC. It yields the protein CASSLDGWTSGPSSYNEQFF.

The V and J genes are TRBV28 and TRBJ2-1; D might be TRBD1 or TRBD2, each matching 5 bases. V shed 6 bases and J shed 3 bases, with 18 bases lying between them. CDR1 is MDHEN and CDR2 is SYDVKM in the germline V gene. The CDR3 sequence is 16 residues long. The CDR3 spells CASSLGVSYNYNEQFF. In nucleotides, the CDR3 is TGTGCCAGCAGCCTGGGGGTGTCCTACAACTACAATGAGCAGTTCTTC.

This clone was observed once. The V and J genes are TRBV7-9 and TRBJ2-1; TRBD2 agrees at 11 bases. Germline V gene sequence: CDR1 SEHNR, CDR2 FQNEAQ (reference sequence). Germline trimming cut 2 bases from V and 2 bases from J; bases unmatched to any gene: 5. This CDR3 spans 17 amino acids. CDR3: CASSLLPGLAAYNEQFF. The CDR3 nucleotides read TGTGCCAGCAGCTTACTTCCGGGACTAGCGGCCTACAATGAGCAGTTCTTC.

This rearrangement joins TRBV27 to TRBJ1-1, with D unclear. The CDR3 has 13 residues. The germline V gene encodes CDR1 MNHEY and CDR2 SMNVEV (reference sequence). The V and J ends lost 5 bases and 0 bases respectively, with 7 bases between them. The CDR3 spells CASSPHVNTEAFF. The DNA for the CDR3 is TGTGCCAGCAGTCCACATGTGAACACTGAAGCTTTCTTT.

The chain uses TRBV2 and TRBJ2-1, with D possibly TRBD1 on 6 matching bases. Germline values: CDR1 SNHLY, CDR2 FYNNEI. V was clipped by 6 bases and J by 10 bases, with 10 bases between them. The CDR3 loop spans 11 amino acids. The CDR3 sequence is CASRGAPEQFF. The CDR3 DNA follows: TGTGCCAGCAGGGGGGCCCCGGAGCAGTTCTTC.

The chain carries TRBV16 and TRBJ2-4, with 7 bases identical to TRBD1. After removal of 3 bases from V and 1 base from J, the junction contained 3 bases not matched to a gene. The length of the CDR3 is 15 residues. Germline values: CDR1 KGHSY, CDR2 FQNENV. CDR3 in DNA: TGTGCCAGCAGCCAGACAGGGTGGGCCAAAAACATTCAGTACTTC. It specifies CASSQTGWAKNIQYF.

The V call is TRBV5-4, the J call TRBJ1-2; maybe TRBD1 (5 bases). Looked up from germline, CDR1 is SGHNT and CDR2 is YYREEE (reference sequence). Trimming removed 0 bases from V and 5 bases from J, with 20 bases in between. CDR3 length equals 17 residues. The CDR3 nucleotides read TGTGCCAGCAGCTTGGCCGGAGGGGAAGCACCAAAATATGGCTACACCTTC. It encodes CASSLAGGEAPKYGYTF.

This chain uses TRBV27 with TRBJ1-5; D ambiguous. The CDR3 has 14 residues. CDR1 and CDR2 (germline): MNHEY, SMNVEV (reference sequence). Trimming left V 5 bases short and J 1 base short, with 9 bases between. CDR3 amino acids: CASSPGPSNQPQHF. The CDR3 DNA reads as TGTGCCAGCAGTCCAGGTCCAAGCAATCAGCCCCAGCATTTT.

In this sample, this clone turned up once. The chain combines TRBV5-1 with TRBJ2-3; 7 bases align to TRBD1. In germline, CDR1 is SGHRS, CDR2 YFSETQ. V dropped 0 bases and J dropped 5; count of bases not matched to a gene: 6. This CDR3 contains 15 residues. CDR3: CASSLEAGGKDTQYF. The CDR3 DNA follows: TGCGCCAGCAGCTTGGAGGCAGGGGGAAAAGATACGCAGTATTTT.

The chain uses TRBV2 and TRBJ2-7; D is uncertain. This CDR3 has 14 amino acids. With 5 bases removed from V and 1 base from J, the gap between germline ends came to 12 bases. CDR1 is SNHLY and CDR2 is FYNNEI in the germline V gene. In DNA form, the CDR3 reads TGTGCCAGCAGTCGTGACAACGAGTCCTACGAGCAGTACTTC. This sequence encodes CASSRDNESYEQYF.

The CDR3, as DNA: TGTGCCAGCAGCTATATAGCGGGAAATGAGCAGTTCTTC. Its translation is CASSYIAGNEQFF. The genes are TRBV4-2 and TRBJ2-1; 8 nucleotides align to TRBD2. Germline lookup yields CDR1 LGHNA and CDR2 YNFKEQ. This CDR3 has 13 amino acids. With 5 bases clipped from V and 7 bases from J, the junction kept 4 bases outside the gene matches.

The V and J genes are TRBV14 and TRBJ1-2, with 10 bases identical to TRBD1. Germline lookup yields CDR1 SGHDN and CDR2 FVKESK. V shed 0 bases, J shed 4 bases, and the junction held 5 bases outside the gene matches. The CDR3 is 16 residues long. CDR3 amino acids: CASSQDSWTGGYGYTF. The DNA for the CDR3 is TGTGCCAGCAGCCAAGACAGTTGGACAGGGGGCTATGGCTACACCTTC.

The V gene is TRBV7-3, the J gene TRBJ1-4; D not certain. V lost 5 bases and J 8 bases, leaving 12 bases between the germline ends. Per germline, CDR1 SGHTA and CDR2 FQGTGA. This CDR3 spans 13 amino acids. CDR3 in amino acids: CASSEGVTEKLFF. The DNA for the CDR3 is TGTGCCAGCAGCGAGGGAGTCACGGAAAAACTGTTTTTT. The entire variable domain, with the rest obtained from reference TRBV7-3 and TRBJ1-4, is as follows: GAGVSQTPSNKVTEKGKYVELRCDPISGHTALYWYRQSLGQGPEFLIYFQGTGAADDSGLPNDRFFAVRPEGSVSTLKIQRTERGDSAVYLCASSEGVTEKLFFGSGTQLSVL.

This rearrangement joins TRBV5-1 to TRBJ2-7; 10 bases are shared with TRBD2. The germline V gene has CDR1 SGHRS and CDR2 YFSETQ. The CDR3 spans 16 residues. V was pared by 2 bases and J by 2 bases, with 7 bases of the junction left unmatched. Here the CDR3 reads CASSFALGLAAYEQYF. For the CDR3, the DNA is TGCGCCAGCAGCTTCGCCCTCGGACTAGCGGCCTACGAGCAGTACTTC.

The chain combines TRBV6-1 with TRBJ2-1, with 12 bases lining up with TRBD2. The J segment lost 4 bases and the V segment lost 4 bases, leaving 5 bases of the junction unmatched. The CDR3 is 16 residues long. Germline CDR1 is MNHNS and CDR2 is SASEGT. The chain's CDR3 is CASSALTSGGYNEQFF. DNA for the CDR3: TGTGCCAGCAGTGCTTTGACTAGCGGGGGATACAATGAGCAGTTCTTC.

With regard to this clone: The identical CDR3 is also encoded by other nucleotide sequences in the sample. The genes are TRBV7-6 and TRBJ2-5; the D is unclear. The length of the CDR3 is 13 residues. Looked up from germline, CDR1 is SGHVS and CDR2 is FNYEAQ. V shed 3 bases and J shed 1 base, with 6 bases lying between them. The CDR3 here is CASSLGIQETQYF. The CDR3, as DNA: TGTGCCAGCAGCTTGGGGATCCAAGAGACCCAGTACTTC.

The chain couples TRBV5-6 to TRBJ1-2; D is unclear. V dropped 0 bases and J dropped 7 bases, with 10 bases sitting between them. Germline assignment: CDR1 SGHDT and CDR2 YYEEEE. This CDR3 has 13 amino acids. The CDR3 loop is CASSLEGPAGYTF. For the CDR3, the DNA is TGTGCCAGCAGCTTGGAGGGTCCGGCTGGCTACACCTTC.

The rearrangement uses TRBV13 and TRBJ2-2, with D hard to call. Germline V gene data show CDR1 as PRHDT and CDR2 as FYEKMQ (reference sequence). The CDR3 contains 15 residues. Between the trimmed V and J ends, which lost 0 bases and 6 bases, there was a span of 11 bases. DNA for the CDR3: TGTGCCAGCAGCTTAGGCCTACTCGGGTCCGGGGAGCTGTTTTTT. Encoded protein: CASSLGLLGSGELFF.

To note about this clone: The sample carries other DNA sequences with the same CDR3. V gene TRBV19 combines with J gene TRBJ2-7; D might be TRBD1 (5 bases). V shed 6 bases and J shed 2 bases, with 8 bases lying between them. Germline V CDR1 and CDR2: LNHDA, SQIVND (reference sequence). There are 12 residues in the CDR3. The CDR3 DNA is TGTGCCAGTAGCCAGGGCACCTACGAGCAGTACTTC. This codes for CASSQGTYEQYF. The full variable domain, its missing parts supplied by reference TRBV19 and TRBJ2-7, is DGGITQSPKYLFRKEGQNVTLSCEQNLNHDAMYWYRQDPGQGLRLIYYSQIVNDFQKGDIAEGYSVSREKKESFPLTVTSAQKNPTAFYLCASSQGTYEQYFGPGTRLTVT.

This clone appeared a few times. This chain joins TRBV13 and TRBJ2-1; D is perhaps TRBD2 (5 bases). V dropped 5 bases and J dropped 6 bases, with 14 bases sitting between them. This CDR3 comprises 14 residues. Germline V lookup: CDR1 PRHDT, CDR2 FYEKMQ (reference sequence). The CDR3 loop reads CASSPPDSTNEQFF. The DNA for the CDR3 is TGTGCCAGCAGCCCACCGGACTCGACCAATGAGCAGTTCTTC.

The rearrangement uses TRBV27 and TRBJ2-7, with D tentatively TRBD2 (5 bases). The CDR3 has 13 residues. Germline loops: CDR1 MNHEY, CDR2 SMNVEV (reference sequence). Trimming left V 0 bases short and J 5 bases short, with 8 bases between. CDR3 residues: CASSLSAGDEQYF. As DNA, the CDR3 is TGTGCCAGCAGTTTATCCGCCGGGGACGAGCAGTACTTC.

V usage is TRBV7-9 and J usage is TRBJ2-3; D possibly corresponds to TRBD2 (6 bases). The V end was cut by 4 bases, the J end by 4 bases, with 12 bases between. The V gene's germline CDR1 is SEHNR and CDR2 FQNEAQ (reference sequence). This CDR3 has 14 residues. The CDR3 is CASSSRDSSDTQYF. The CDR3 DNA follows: TGTGCCAGCAGCTCTCGGGACTCGTCAGATACGCAGTATTTT.

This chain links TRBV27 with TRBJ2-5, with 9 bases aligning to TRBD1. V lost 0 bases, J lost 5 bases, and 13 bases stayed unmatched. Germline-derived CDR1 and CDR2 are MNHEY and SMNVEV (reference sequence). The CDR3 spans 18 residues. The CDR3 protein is CASSLSRGQGGFRETQYF. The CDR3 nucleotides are TGTGCCAGCAGTTTATCGAGGGGACAGGGTGGGTTCCGGGAGACCCAGTACTTC.